The present T cell receptor (beta chain) was sequenced within a study of T cell responses to AZD1222 COVID-19 vaccine. Study-level points and caveats: Donors were largely white British and mainly female; clonal diversity was possibly underestimated. Repertoire samples came only from after the peak T cell response.

Points on this clone: Its antigen is undetermined.

The repertoire was sequenced with immunoSEQ multiplex PCR; TCRdb's copy has only in-frame clones and lacks some. Altogether roughly 97,000 clones are present, roughly nine tenths being singletons, with the ten largest covering 3% to 3.5%. The germline gives CDR1 LNHDA, CDR2 SQIVND (reference sequence). The CDR3 runs 11 residues. V was clipped by 9 bases and J by 3 bases, with 8 bases between them. This clonotype originated in an adult who received the MenACWY meningococcal vaccine as a control. Specimen: peripheral blood, collected 28 days after the second dose of the MenACWY control vaccine. The chain couples TRBV19 to TRBJ1-2; D remains ambiguous. CDR3 protein: CASSDDYGYTF. CDR3 sequence (DNA): TGTGCCAGCTCGGACGACTATGGCTACACCTTC. The variable domain in full, completed from reference TRBV19 and TRBJ1-2, reads DGGITQSPKYLFRKEGQNVTLSCEQNLNHDAMYWYRQDPGQGLRLIYYSQIVNDFQKGDIAEGYSVSREKKESFPLTVTSAQKNPTAFYLCASSDDYGYTFGSGTRLTVV.